This entry features one TCR beta chain sequence. This entry belongs to a study of blood T cell repertoires in COVID-19. CDR3 length: 16 amino acids. V shed 4 bases and J shed 5 bases, with 21 bases lying between them. CDR1 is SGHRS and CDR2 is YFSETQ in the germline V gene. Measured with immunoSEQ multiplex PCR; TCRdb has only the in-frame clones, and not every one. This table holds more than 200,000 clones, about 84% found once. This receptor was identified in an elderly woman with acute or convalescent COVID-19. V usage is TRBV5-1 and J usage is TRBJ2-5; D remains unclear. The sample consisted of peripheral blood. The CDR3 sequence: CASSPTSPQPGETQYF. The DNA for the CDR3 is TGCGCCAGCAGCCCCACGTCCCCCCAGCCAGGCGAGACCCAGTACTTC.